Following are 13 T cell receptor beta chains from one sample sequenced in a study of regulatory T cells in long-lasting Graves disease (dated by TCRdb to about 2021). Explained via the paper, the time point label denotes: persistent/refractory GD, antithyroid drugs over 5 years with positive TRAb. For both TCR sequencing and RNA sequencing, RNA was extracted from PBMCs in TRIzol. The library was produced with multiplex PCR. Sequenced using an Illumina HiSeq 4000. CDR3 regions were amplified by Arm-PCR with iRepertoire HTBI primers to construct TCR beta libraries. TCRdb ran its own pipeline on the public reads, namely fastp trimming at Q25 and MiXCR clone calling, and kept in-frame beta chains. Entries are consolidated by CDR3 protein sequence, retaining the most common genes and DNA. The sample yields a few hundred thousand distinct CDR3 sequences; about a quarter were counted once. Around 24% of the sample belongs to the ten largest clones.

Sequencing was performed on peripheral blood mononuclear cells (PBMCs), taken when the disease was refractory, from a patient treated with antithyroid drugs. These receptors all come from a female donor with Graves disease.

The rearrangement joins TRBV28 to TRBJ2-3; 8 nucleotides align to TRBD1. This CDR3 is built from 15 residues. Looked up from germline, CDR1 is MDHEN and CDR2 is SYDVKM. Trimming at V came to 1 base and at J to 7 bases, leaving 7 bases not matched to a gene. The CDR3 region has the DNA TGTGCCAGCAGTTTATTCGGGACAGGACTTAATACGCAGTATTTT. Translated, it gives CASSLFGTGLNTQYF.

The chain joins TRBV15 to TRBJ2-7, with D maybe TRBD2 (6 bases). The CDR3 runs to 12 residues. Between the trimmed V and J ends, which lost 0 bases and 12 bases, there was a span of 12 bases. The V gene's germline CDR1 is LNHNV and CDR2 YYDKDF (reference sequence). CDR3 loop: CATSRDYGGPYF. For the CDR3, the DNA is TGTGCCACCAGCAGAGATTACGGGGGACCGTACTTC.

This clonotype has ten or more counts. The V call is TRBV25-1, the J call TRBJ2-2; D may be TRBD2 (6 bases). Germline V gives CDR1 MGHDK, CDR2 SYGVNS. The CDR3 contains 15 residues. Trimming removed 3 bases from V and 6 bases from J, with 14 bases in between. The CDR3, as DNA: TGTGCCAGCAGTGACGGATCGCGGGATTCCGGGGAGCTGTTTTTT. Its protein product is CASSDGSRDSGELFF.

This clonotype turned up a few times. The chain employs TRBV7-9 and TRBJ2-1; D gene unclear. This CDR3 region has 15 residues. The germline V gene encodes CDR1 SEHNR and CDR2 FQNEAQ (reference sequence). V was shortened by 4 bases and J by 6 bases, with 16 bases between the two germline ends. The CDR3 spells CASSYGSEWGNEQFF. The CDR3 nucleotides read TGTGCCAGCAGCTACGGTTCTGAATGGGGCAATGAGCAGTTCTTC. The variable domain in full, completed from reference TRBV7-9 and TRBJ2-1, reads DTGVSQNPRHKITKRGQNVTFRCDPISEHNRLYWYRQTLGQGPEFLTYFQNEAQLEKSRLLSDRFSAERPKGSFSTLEIQRTEQGDSAMYLCASSYGSEWGNEQFFGPGTRLTVL.

This clonotype was seen more than once but under ten times. The rearrangement links TRBV6-1 to TRBJ1-6, with D unclear. Trimming cost V 7 bases and J 7 bases, with 17 bases left between them. CDR3 length equals 15 residues. Germline CDR1 MNHNS, CDR2 SASEGT. Here the CDR3 DNA reads TGTGCCAGCATACCAAGTGGCCCGCTAAATTCACCCCTCCACTTT. Translation: CASIPSGPLNSPLHF.

The V and J genes are TRBV6-1 and TRBJ1-5; tentatively, D is TRBD1 (6 bases). The germline gives CDR1 MNHNS, CDR2 SASEGT. CDR3 length: 17 amino acids. Trimming removed 0 bases at V and 6 bases at J, with 18 bases between. The CDR3 DNA follows: TGTGCCAGCAGTGAAGCGCAGACGGGGGCGATCTCTCAGCCCCAGCATTTT. Its protein product is CASSEAQTGAISQPQHF.

This clonotype was recorded a few times. This sequence joins TRBV19 and TRBJ1-1, with 7 bases aligning to TRBD1. The CDR3 runs to 15 residues. Per germline, CDR1 LNHDA and CDR2 SQIVND (reference sequence). V was pared by 5 bases and J by 0 bases, with 6 bases of the junction left unmatched. This CDR3 is CASSPKGQMNTEAFF. In DNA form, the CDR3 reads TGTGCCAGTAGTCCGAAGGGACAGATGAACACTGAAGCTTTCTTT.

This clonotype was seen a handful of times. The chain links TRBV19 to TRBJ2-5, with 11 bases matching TRBD2. Germline trimming cut 10 bases from V and 3 bases from J; bases unmatched to any gene: 13. The CDR3 contains 16 residues. Germline loops: CDR1 LNHDA, CDR2 SQIVND (reference sequence). CDR3 in DNA: TGTGCCACAAAACAGAGGAAACTAGCGGGAGAAGAGACCCAGTACTTC. Its translation: CATKQRKLAGEETQYF.

Worth noting for this clonotype: With a much larger clone just one base away, this may be a read error. The rearrangement joins TRBV27 to TRBJ2-7; D is possibly TRBD1 (6 bases). CDR1 and CDR2 from the germline V gene are MNHEY and SMNVEV (reference sequence). The CDR3 is 16 amino acids. CDR3 nucleotide sequence: TGTGCCAGCAGTTCCCCAATTCGGGACAAGTCCTCCGAGCAGTACTTC. The encoded protein is CASSSPIRDKSSEQYF.

As concerns this clonotype: Just one base apart from a much larger clone, this may be a read error. The gene calls are TRBV24-1 and TRBJ1-4; D perhaps matches TRBD1 (6 bases). Per the germline V gene, CDR1 is KGHDR and CDR2 is SFDVKD. Trimming pared 4 bases from V and 0 bases from J, leaving 14 bases between. CDR3 length equals 17 residues. CDR3 nucleotide sequence: TGTGCCACCAGTGAACGGGGGGCCAACCCAACTAATGAAAAACTGTTTTTT. Encoded protein: CATSERGANPTNEKLFF.

The chain links TRBV29-1 to TRBJ2-1; D is unresolved. This CDR3 contains 12 residues. From germline, CDR1 is SQVTM and CDR2 ANQGSEA. V lost 4 bases and J lost 9, with 13 bases in between. CDR3: CSVGTGIVEQFF. The DNA for the CDR3 is TGCAGCGTTGGCACTGGTATAGTTGAGCAGTTCTTC.

This clonotype was observed a handful of times. The chain couples TRBV20-1 to TRBJ2-7; tentatively, D is TRBD1 (5 bases). Germline CDR1 reads DFQATT; CDR2 reads SNEGSKA (reference sequence). CDR3 size: 13 residues. V lost 4 bases to trimming and J lost 9 bases, with 19 bases between them. This CDR3 is CSATPRAGLGQYF. The CDR3, as DNA: TGCAGTGCTACTCCTCGGGCAGGGCTGGGGCAGTACTTC.

The chain combines TRBV6-1 with TRBJ1-2; D call uncertain. This CDR3 comprises 11 residues. CDR1 and CDR2 (germline): MNHNS, SASEGT. Trimming removed 6 bases from V and 8 bases from J, with 10 bases in between. The CDR3 reads CASSPGRGYTF. The CDR3, as DNA: TGTGCCAGCAGCCCCGGGCGGGGCTACACCTTC.